This T cell receptor (beta chain) came from a study of tumor-infiltrating lymphocytes in primary liver carcinoma. As for the study in general: Sample yields of productive TCRbeta reads, ranging from roughly 3.5 to 7.13 million, were similar across tissue types. Study results and limitations: Tumor samples exhibited a significantly greater top-250-clone fraction than blood samples (p = 0.039). Found in all five tumor regions were only about 7-25% of top clones.

The researchers produced TCR beta cDNA from roughly 500 ng total RNA with a constant-region primer. The TCR beta library was amplified through three nested multiplex PCR rounds in a modified ARM-PCR procedure. For around 10 cycles apiece, the opening two PCR rounds ran with TRBV1-TRBV30 forward primers and a C-beta reverse primer. One entry per CDR3 protein results from TCRdb running MiXCR on the multiplex PCR reads. The sample has 99,000 or so distinct CDR3 sequences; 82% are singletons. Total RNA and DNA came together from approximately 20-30 mg of bulk tissue without cell sorting. Chronic HBV infection was present, with no prior treatment. This CDR3 comprises 13 residues. Germline V gene lookup returns CDR1 SGHAT and CDR2 FQDESV (reference sequence). Points on this clonotype: The antigen remains unidentified. An end of the junction differs from the germline gene, which may be a read error.

Source material: liver tumor tissue from sampling region 3. Subset defined: tumor region T3, left-lateral pole. The sequence was obtained from a man between 40 and 49 years old with primary liver carcinoma and hepatitis B virus infection. The chain joins TRBV11-1 to TRBJ2-3, with D possibly called TRBD1 or TRBD2 (5 bases each). The CDR3 DNA follows: TGTGCCAGCGGCTTGGGGGATCAAGATACACAGTATTTT. This encodes CASGLGDQDTQYF. The variable domain in full, completed from reference TRBV11-1 and TRBJ2-3, reads EAEVAQSPRYKITEKSQAVAFWCDPISGHATLYWYRQILGQGPELLVQFQDESVVDDSQLPKDRFSAERLKGVDSTLKIQPAELGDSAMYLCASGLGDQDTQYFGPGTRLTVL.